These 11 T cell receptor beta chains were all obtained from the same sample, sequenced in a study of blood T cell repertoires in COVID-19. Assay used: immunoSEQ multiplex PCR; TCRdb lists only in-frame clones, some missing. Of some 150,000 clones listed, about 79% are singletons. Sample: PBMCs or T cells enriched from blood (not recorded which). Receptor source: a woman aged 45-65 years who had recovered from COVID-19.

The chain recombines TRBV29-1 with TRBJ2-1, with D perhaps matching TRBD2 (6 bases). V was clipped by 6 bases and J by 10 bases, with 13 bases between them. The CDR3 consists of 11 residues. Per germline, CDR1 SQVTM and CDR2 ANQGSEA. The CDR3, as DNA: TGCAGCGTGGGGGTCCGGGGGGAGCAGTTCTTC. As protein: CSVGVRGEQFF.

The chain is built from TRBV18 and TRBJ2-7, with D possibly matching TRBD1 (6 bases). The CDR3 extends over 14 amino acids. In germline, CDR1 is KGHSH, CDR2 LQKENI. V dropped 3 bases and J dropped 3 bases, with 12 bases sitting between them. The CDR3 DNA sequence: TGTGCCAGCTCACCGGCAGACAGGTACTACGAGCAGTACTTC. Amino acids: CASSPADRYYEQYF.

The chain combines TRBV19 with TRBJ2-2, with 10 bases that match TRBD1. The CDR3 spans 16 residues. The junction had 6 bases not matched to a gene; V was cut back by 7 bases and J by 1 base. Germline CDR1 reads LNHDA; CDR2 reads SQIVND (reference sequence). The CDR3 spells CASNARTGGNTGELFF. CDR3 bases: TGTGCCAGTAACGCGCGGACAGGGGGGAACACCGGGGAGCTGTTTTTT.

Comment on this clone: The junction shows a germline mismatch at one end, possibly a read error. Other DNA sequences in the sample encode the same CDR3. V gene TRBV9 combines with J gene TRBJ2-7; 7 bases agree with TRBD1. Looked up from germline, CDR1 is SGDLS and CDR2 is YYNGEE. There are 13 residues in the CDR3. The CDR3 reads CASSVGGTYEQYF. The CDR3 DNA follows: TGTGCTAGCAGCGTAGGGGGCACCTACGAGCAGTACTTC.

This clone was observed a few times. The CDR3 DNA reads as TGTGCCAGCAGTCCACTACAGGGATCAGAGACCCAGTACTTC. This codes for CASSPLQGSETQYF. The chain couples TRBV6-5 to TRBJ2-5; possibly TRBD1 for D (6 bases). Trimming pared 5 bases from V and 4 bases from J, leaving 14 bases between. The germline V gene encodes CDR1 MNHEY and CDR2 SVGAGI. The CDR3 is 14 amino acids.

This chain links TRBV11-2 with TRBJ1-3; weak D call: TRBD1 (6 bases). V gave up 4 bases and J gave up 4 bases, with 11 bases separating them. CDR1 is SGHAT and CDR2 is FQNNGV in the germline V gene. The CDR3 consists of 14 residues. This chain's CDR3 is CASSSRGGGNTIYF. In DNA form, the CDR3 reads TGTGCCAGCAGCTCCAGGGGAGGGGGAAACACCATATATTTT.

This sequence joins TRBV18 and TRBJ1-4; 7 bases are shared with TRBD1. Germline V gene sequence: CDR1 KGHSH, CDR2 LQKENI. The CDR3 runs to 13 residues. The J segment lost 7 bases and the V segment lost 5 bases, leaving 4 bases of the junction unmatched. The CDR3 protein is CASSRGRGEKLFF. Written as DNA, the CDR3 is TGTGCCAGCTCAAGGGGGCGCGGTGAAAAACTGTTTTTT.

This sequence joins TRBV29-1 and TRBJ1-2; the match to TRBD1 covers 9 bases. There are 17 residues in the CDR3. The V segment lost 3 bases and the J segment 0 bases; nucleotides outside the gene matches: 11. CDR1 and CDR2 (germline): SQVTM, ANQGSEA. The CDR3, as DNA: TGCAGCGTTGACGCATACTCCGGGACAGGGTCTAACTATGGCTACACCTTC. Translated: CSVDAYSGTGSNYGYTF.

The V gene is TRBV28, the J gene TRBJ1-3; D might be TRBD1 (5 bases). V was trimmed by 2 bases and J by 1 base, leaving 12 bases between them. CDR1 and CDR2 (germline): MDHEN, SYDVKM. The CDR3 has 16 amino acids. CDR3 DNA sequence: TGTGCCAGCAGTTTAGTGGGACTGCCGTCTGGAAACACCATATATTTT. Protein: CASSLVGLPSGNTIYF.

This clone was counted a single time. The J gene is TRBJ1-6, the V gene TRBV27, with a tentative D call TRBD1 (5 bases). V lost 4 bases to trimming and J lost 10 bases, with 11 bases between them. Germline V gene lookup returns CDR1 MNHEY and CDR2 SMNVEV (reference sequence). This CDR3 comprises 13 residues. CDR3 protein: CASSSPGSSPLHF. The CDR3 DNA reads as TGTGCCAGCAGTTCACCAGGGTCCTCACCCCTCCACTTT.

The chain is built from TRBV27 and TRBJ1-2; 9 bases match TRBD1. V lost 1 base to trimming and J lost 5 bases; unmatched junction nucleotides: 14. There are 18 residues in the CDR3. Per the germline V gene, CDR1 is MNHEY and CDR2 is SMNVEV (reference sequence). Here the CDR3 reads CASSLYAPADRGGYGYTF. The CDR3 nucleotides read TGTGCCAGCAGTTTATATGCCCCCGCGGACAGGGGTGGATATGGCTACACCTTC.